A selection of T cell receptor beta chains follows, all from one sample in a study of blood T cell repertoires in COVID-19. Data came from immunoSEQ multiplex PCR; TCRdb stores just in-frame clones and leaves some out. The sample lists some 240,000 clones, 90% seen once, with about 2% in the top ten. The sequenced sample was peripheral blood. These receptors originate from a woman between 55 and 75 years old with COVID-19, enrolled during active disease. CDR3s include the opening cysteine and the closing phenylalanine or tryptophan. D genes are given only for firm matches. The listing skips clone size in some rows; elsewhere it reads once, few, many or a size class.

d_gene,len,j_gene,v_gene,abundance,CDR3aa,CDR3nt
-,17,TRBJ2-7,TRBV21-1,-,CASSLKPFGTIYYEQYF,TGTGCCAGCAGCCTAAAGCCTTTCGGGACAATATACTACGAGCAGTACTTC
TRBD1,13,TRBJ1-2,TRBV6-5,once,CATSGTGNYGYTF,TGTGCCACTTCCGGGACAGGGAACTATGGCTACACCTTC
TRBD1,15,TRBJ1-5,TRBV6-5,-,CASRIQGASNQPQHF,TGTGCCAGCAGGATACAGGGGGCTAGCAATCAGCCCCAGCATTTT
TRBD2,15,TRBJ2-5,TRBV14,-,CASSSLLAGSGTQYF,TGTGCCAGCAGTAGCCTCCTAGCGGGGTCGGGGACCCAGTACTTC
TRBD2,16,TRBJ2-3,TRBV10-3,-,CAISESETSGGNTQYF,TGTGCCATCAGTGAGTCAGAGACTAGCGGGGGGAATACGCAGTATTTT
-,15,TRBJ1-3,TRBV30,-,CACPAPGNSGNTIYF,TGTGCCTGTCCCGCCCCAGGGAACTCTGGAAACACCATATATTTT
-,13,TRBJ1-3,TRBV4-2,-,CASSQDHEDTIYF,TGTGCCAGCAGCCAAGATCATGAGGACACCATATATTTT
-,13,TRBJ1-6,TRBV2,-,CASTPDRGSPLHF,TGTGCCAGCACTCCGGACAGAGGTTCACCCCTCCACTTT
-,15,TRBJ1-5,TRBV5-6,-,CASSLISSRVEPQHF,TGTGCCAGCAGCTTGATCAGCTCGAGGGTGGAGCCCCAGCATTTT
-,13,TRBJ1-1,TRBV11-3,-,CASSFRSNTEAFF,TGTGCCAGCAGCTTCCGTTCGAACACTGAAGCTTTCTTT
-,13,TRBJ1-6,TRBV12-5,-,CASGLVPIRTLHF,TGTGCTAGTGGTTTGGTCCCAATTAGAACCCTCCACTTT
-,12,TRBJ2-5,TRBV21-1,-,CAGGGQGETQYF,TGTGCCGGCGGGGGACAGGGGGAGACCCAGTACTTC
-,14,TRBJ1-2,TRBV7-2,-,CASSLSKGREGYTF,TGTGCCAGCAGCTTATCTAAGGGGAGGGAGGGCTACACCTTC
TRBD2,17,TRBJ2-2,TRBV9,-,CASSVVLAGGSTGELFF,TGTGCCAGCAGCGTAGTTCTGGCGGGGGGATCGACCGGGGAGCTGTTTTTT
-,14,TRBJ1-1,TRBV4-3,-,CASSQGIANTEAFF,TGCGCCAGCAGCCAAGGGATAGCGAACACTGAAGCTTTCTTT
-,14,TRBJ1-2,TRBV27,-,CASSRSERLYGYTF,TGTGCCAGCAGTAGATCAGAGAGACTCTATGGCTACACCTTC
-,13,TRBJ1-4,TRBV29-1,-,CSAGDLVGEKLFF,TGCAGCGCAGGTGACCTTGTCGGGGAAAAACTGTTTTTT
-,13,TRBJ1-6,TRBV19,-,CASGAALDSPLHF,TGTGCCAGTGGGGCAGCCCTAGATTCACCCCTCCACTTT
-,11,TRBJ2-7,TRBV6-2/TRBV6-3,-,CASSPLDEQYF,TGTGCCAGCAGTCCCCTCGACGAGCAGTACTTC
-,15,TRBJ1-3,TRBV7-9,-,CASSWTAFSGNTIYF,TGTGCCAGCAGTTGGACAGCTTTCTCTGGAAACACCATATATTTT
-,15,TRBJ2-7,TRBV10-3,-,CAIRTGSSPTYEQYF,TGTGCCATCAGGACCGGGTCTAGCCCCACCTACGAGCAGTACTTC
TRBD1,15,TRBJ2-3,TRBV5-1,-,CASSPPAGGTGTQYF,TGCGCCAGCAGCCCCCCAGCAGGGGGCACTGGTACGCAGTATTTT
-,16,TRBJ2-7,TRBV2,once,CASSEAPRTVPYEQYF,TGTGCCAGCAGTGAAGCGCCAAGGACAGTCCCCTACGAGCAGTACTTC
-,13,TRBJ1-6,TRBV4-1,-,CASSHLLTGPLHF,TGCGCCAGCAGCCACTTACTGACAGGACCCCTCCACTTT
TRBD1,13,TRBJ2-3,TRBV10-3,-,CAITQGDTDTQYF,TGTGCCATCACGCAGGGGGACACAGATACGCAGTATTTT
-,14,TRBJ2-2,TRBV2,-,CASDTSIGTGELFF,TGTGCCAGCGATACTAGCATCGGCACCGGGGAGCTGTTTTTT
TRBD1,14,TRBJ1-6,TRBV6-5,-,CASRTGSNNSPLHF,TGTGCCAGCAGGACAGGGAGCAATAATTCACCCCTCCACTTT
TRBD2,17,TRBJ2-5,TRBV5-1,-,CASSLGSAAGGQETQYF,TGCGCCAGCAGCTTGGGTAGTGCAGCGGGGGGCCAAGAGACCCAGTACTTC
TRBD1,14,TRBJ2-2,TRBV9,-,CASSVQGASGELFF,TGTGCCAGCAGCGTCCAGGGGGCGAGCGGGGAGCTGTTTTTT
-,13,TRBJ1-1,TRBV5-1,-,CASSLERNTEAFF,TGCGCCAGCAGCTTGGAGCGAAACACTGAAGCTTTCTTT
-,15,TRBJ2-7,TRBV18,-,CASSPPQGLTYEQYF,TGTGCCAGCTCACCACCTCAGGGCCTTACCTACGAGCAGTACTTC
TRBD1,15,TRBJ1-5,TRBV19,-,CASSITGESNQPQHF,TGTGCCAGTAGTATAACAGGGGAGAGCAATCAGCCCCAGCATTTT
TRBD2,16,TRBJ2-1,TRBV6-4,-,CASSDLGGGAVNEQFF,TGTGCCAGCAGTGACCTCGGCGGGGGGGCAGTGAATGAGCAGTTCTTC
-,14,TRBJ1-2,TRBV30,-,CAWTWQGGVYGYTF,TGTGCCTGGACATGGCAGGGAGGGGTGTATGGCTACACCTTC
-,14,TRBJ2-7,TRBV4-1,-,CASSQDRREGEQYF,TGCGCCAGCAGCCAAGATAGGAGGGAAGGAGAGCAGTACTTC
TRBD1,15,TRBJ2-7,TRBV7-9,-,CASSAIQGLFHEQYF,TGTGCCAGCAGCGCAATACAGGGGCTGTTCCACGAGCAGTACTTC
-,15,TRBJ2-2,TRBV4-3,-,CASSQDLYYTGELFF,TGCGCCAGCAGCCAAGATCTGTATTACACCGGGGAGCTGTTTTTT
TRBD1,15,TRBJ1-1,TRBV7-6,-,CASSQQGASGTEAFF,TGTGCCAGCTCCCAGCAGGGGGCGTCGGGTACTGAAGCTTTCTTT
-,15,TRBJ2-2,TRBV7-3,-,CASSFEAVNTGELFF,TGTGCCAGCAGCTTTGAGGCAGTTAACACCGGGGAGCTGTTTTTT
-,15,TRBJ2-3,TRBV11-3,-,CASSKGGGGPDTQYF,TGTGCCAGCTCCAAGGGGGGGGGCGGCCCAGATACGCAGTATTTT
-,15,TRBJ2-1,TRBV10-3,-,CAISDRATIDNEQFF,TGTGCCATCAGTGACAGGGCCACCATAGACAATGAGCAGTTCTTC
TRBD2,18,TRBJ2-7,TRBV5-8,-,CASSLSGGWAYVSYEQYF,TGTGCCAGCAGCTTGTCGGGAGGGTGGGCTTACGTCTCCTACGAGCAGTACTTC
-,16,TRBJ1-3,TRBV27,-,CASRALGGGVENTIYF,TGTGCCAGCAGAGCCTTAGGGGGGGGAGTGGAAAACACCATATATTTT
-,13,TRBJ1-1,TRBV5-1,-,CASSLARATEAFF,TGCGCCAGCAGCTTGGCCCGCGCCACTGAAGCTTTCTTT
-,14,TRBJ2-2,TRBV10-3,-,CAISGARFDGELFF,TGTGCCATCAGTGGCGCGAGATTTGACGGGGAGCTGTTTTTT
-,12,TRBJ2-7,TRBV19,-,CASSVDTYEQYF,TGTGCCAGTAGTGTGGACACCTACGAGCAGTACTTC
TRBD2,16,TRBJ2-1,TRBV19,-,CASSLASGSSYNEQFF,TGTGCCAGTAGTCTGGCTAGCGGGAGCTCCTACAATGAGCAGTTCTTC
TRBD1,15,TRBJ1-1,TRBV7-2,-,CASSSRQGSSAEAFF,TGTGCCAGCAGCTCCAGACAGGGGTCGAGCGCTGAAGCTTTCTTT
-,18,TRBJ1-1,TRBV5-1,-,CASTLGSTSRIFDTEAFF,TGCGCCAGCACCTTGGGATCGACAAGTCGGATTTTCGACACTGAAGCTTTCTTT
-,14,TRBJ2-5,TRBV7-3,once,CASSLSPGLETQYF,TGTGCCAGCAGCTTAAGTCCAGGGTTGGAGACCCAGTACTTC
-,16,TRBJ2-1,TRBV5-4,-,CASSLGGHSSYNEQFF,TGTGCCAGCAGCTTGGGGGGGCATAGCTCCTACAATGAGCAGTTCTTC
-,12,TRBJ2-1,TRBV15,-,CATSEVGYEQFF,TGTGCCACCAGCGAAGTCGGGTATGAGCAGTTCTTC
-,13,TRBJ2-7,TRBV14,-,CASSQDSSYEQYF,TGTGCCAGCAGCCAAGACAGCTCCTACGAGCAGTACTTC
TRBD1,16,TRBJ2-3,TRBV4-3,-,CASSRWTGGSTDTQYF,TGCGCCAGCAGCCGGTGGACAGGGGGGAGCACAGATACGCAGTATTTT
-,14,TRBJ2-1,TRBV27,-,CASSRRGPYNEQFF,TGTGCCAGCAGTCGGCGGGGGCCCTACAATGAGCAGTTCTTC
-,15,TRBJ2-7,TRBV19,-,CASSMLARKAYEQYF,TGTGCCAGTAGTATGTTAGCGCGAAAAGCCTACGAGCAGTACTTC
-,15,TRBJ1-6,TRBV7-2,-,CASSFPGSDNSPLHF,TGTGCCAGCAGCTTCCCAGGGTCAGACAATTCACCCCTCCACTTT
TRBD1,13,TRBJ1-1,TRBV29-1,-,CSGQTGRNTEAFF,TGCAGCGGCCAGACAGGGCGGAACACTGAAGCTTTCTTT
-,16,TRBJ2-1,TRBV6-5,-,CASSYALVTSYNEQFF,TGTGCCAGCAGTTACGCACTAGTAACCTCCTACAATGAGCAGTTCTTC